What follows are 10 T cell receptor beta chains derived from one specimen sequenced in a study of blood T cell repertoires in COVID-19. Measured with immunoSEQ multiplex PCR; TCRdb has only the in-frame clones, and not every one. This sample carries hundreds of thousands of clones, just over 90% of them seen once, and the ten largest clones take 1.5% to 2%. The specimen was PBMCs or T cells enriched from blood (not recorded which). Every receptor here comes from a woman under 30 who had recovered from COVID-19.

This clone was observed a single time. CDR3 DNA sequence: TGTGCCAGCAGCGGCTTAGGCGGGATCCTCCAAGAGACCCAGTACTTC. This translates into CASSGLGGILQETQYF. This chain links TRBV11-2 with TRBJ2-5; TRBD2 is a possible D gene (6 bases). Looked up from germline, CDR1 is SGHAT and CDR2 is FQNNGV. This CDR3 contains 16 residues. V lost 5 bases and J 1 base, leaving 17 bases between the germline ends. Together with reference TRBV11-2 and TRBJ2-5, the CDR3 gives the full variable domain: EAGVAQSPRYKIIEKRQSVAFWCNPISGHATLYWYQQILGQGPKLLIQFQNNGVVDDSQLPKDRFSAERLKGVDSTLKIQPAKLEDSAVYLCASSGLGGILQETQYFGPGTRLLVL.

Written as DNA, the CDR3 is TGTGCCAGCAGCTTACTGGGGCCCCAGGAGCAGTACTTC. Translating it yields CASSLLGPQEQYF. The chain links TRBV7-2 to TRBJ2-7, with D perhaps matching TRBD1 (5 bases). CDR1 and CDR2 from the germline V gene are SGHTA and FQGNSA. This CDR3 has 13 amino acids. V shed 2 bases and J shed 7 bases, with 12 bases lying between them.

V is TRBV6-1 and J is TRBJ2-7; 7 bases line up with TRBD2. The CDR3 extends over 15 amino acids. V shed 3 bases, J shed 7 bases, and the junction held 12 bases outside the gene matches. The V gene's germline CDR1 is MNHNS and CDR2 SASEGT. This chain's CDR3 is CASSETAGSPSEQYF. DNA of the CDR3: TGTGCCAGCAGTGAGACAGCGGGAAGCCCGTCTGAGCAGTACTTC.

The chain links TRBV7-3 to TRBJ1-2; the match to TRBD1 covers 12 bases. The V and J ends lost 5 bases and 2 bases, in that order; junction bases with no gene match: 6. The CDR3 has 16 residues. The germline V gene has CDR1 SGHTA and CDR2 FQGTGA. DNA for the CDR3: TGTGCCAGCAGCCCGGGACAGGGGGCCGGGAACTATGGCTACACCTTC. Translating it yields CASSPGQGAGNYGYTF.

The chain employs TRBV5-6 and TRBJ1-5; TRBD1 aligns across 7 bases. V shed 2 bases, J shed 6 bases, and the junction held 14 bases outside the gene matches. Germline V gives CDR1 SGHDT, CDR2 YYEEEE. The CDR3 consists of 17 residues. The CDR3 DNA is TGTGCCAGCAGCTTATCGGGACAGACAGGGTGGGGTCAGCCCCAGCATTTT. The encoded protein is CASSLSGQTGWGQPQHF.

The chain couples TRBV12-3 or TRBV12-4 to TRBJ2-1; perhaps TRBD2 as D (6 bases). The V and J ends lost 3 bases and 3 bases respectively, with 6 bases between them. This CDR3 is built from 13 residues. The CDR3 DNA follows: TGTGCCAGCAGTTTGCGGGGCTACAATGAGCAGTTCTTC. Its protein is CASSLRGYNEQFF.

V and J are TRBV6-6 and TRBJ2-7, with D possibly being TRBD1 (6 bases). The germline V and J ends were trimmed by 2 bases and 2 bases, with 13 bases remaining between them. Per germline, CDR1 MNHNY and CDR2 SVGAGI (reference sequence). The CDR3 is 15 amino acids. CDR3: CASSYTKTGTYEQYF. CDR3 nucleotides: TGTGCCAGCAGTTACACAAAGACAGGTACCTACGAGCAGTACTTC.

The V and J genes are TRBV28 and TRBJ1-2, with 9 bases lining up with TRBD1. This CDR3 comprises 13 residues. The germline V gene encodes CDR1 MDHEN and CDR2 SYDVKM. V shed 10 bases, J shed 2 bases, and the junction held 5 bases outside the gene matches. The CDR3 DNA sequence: TGTGCCACCAGGGACAGGGAAAACTATGGCTACACCTTC. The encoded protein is CATRDRENYGYTF.

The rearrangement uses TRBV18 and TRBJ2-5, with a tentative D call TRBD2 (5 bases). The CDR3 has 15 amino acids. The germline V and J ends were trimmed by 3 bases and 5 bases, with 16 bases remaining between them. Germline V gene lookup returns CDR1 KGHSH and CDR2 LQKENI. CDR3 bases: TGTGCCAGCTCACCTGGGCTAGCCTACGGGGAGACCCAGTACTTC. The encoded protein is CASSPGLAYGETQYF.

The CDR3 reads CASSKHRGQDREGYSNQPQHF. The CDR3 DNA is TGTGCCAGCAGCAAACATCGGGGACAGGACAGGGAAGGCTATAGCAATCAGCCCCAGCATTTT. V and J are TRBV21-1 and TRBJ1-5; the listed D gene, TRBD1, was not tested against the DNA. TRBV21-1 is classified as a pseudogene. CDR3 length equals 21 residues.